This TCR beta chain is drawn from a study of OX40 agonist ivuxolimab in advanced cancers. For the study at large: Ivuxolimab, an agonistic anti-OX40 (CD134) antibody, was given to patients.

Unmatched junction bases numbered 5, after V lost 0 bases and J lost 1 base. Germline CDR1 is KGHSH and CDR2 is LQKENI. This CDR3 spans 18 amino acids. The assay was immunoSEQ multiplex PCR, and TCRdb's table has in-frame clones only and misses some. The sample comprises 30,000 to 35,000 clones, approximately 89% of which are singletons, and 35% to 40% rests with the top ten. This sequence joins TRBV18 and TRBJ2-5; TRBD2 matches 13 bases. The specimen was CD4+ or CD8+ T cells sorted from blood, collected in a trial of the OX40 agonist ivuxolimab. The receptor was derived from an adult with an advanced solid tumor such as melanoma, head and neck, liver or kidney cancer. CDR3 amino acids: CASSPPGTSGNFQETQYF. As DNA, the CDR3 is TGTGCCAGCTCACCACCGGGGACTAGCGGGAACTTCCAAGAGACCCAGTACTTC.